This TCR beta chain was recovered during a study of OX40 agonist ivuxolimab in advanced cancers. At the level of the whole study: Ivuxolimab, which targeted the costimulatory receptor OX40 (CD134), was an agonistic, fully human IgG2 monoclonal antibody. Three dose-escalation patients achieved partial responses, one with hepatocellular carcinoma and two with cutaneous melanoma. Among the roughly 52 dose-escalation patients, about 20 had hepatocellular carcinoma, roughly 15 melanoma, 9 renal cell carcinoma and 9 head and neck cancer. The dose-escalation cohort was 82.7% male with a mean age of approximately 60 years, ranging from about 23 to 85. The purpose of peripheral TCRbeta sequencing was to test whether ivuxolimab changed TCR sequence diversity and led to clonal T-cell expansion. Intravenous ivuxolimab was administered to patients every 2 weeks at six dose levels: 0.01, 0.1, 0.3, 1.5, 3 and 10 mg/kg. The paper covers the monotherapy dose-escalation part of the phase I ivuxolimab trial, which included N ≈ 50 patients. Patients were allowed to have had prior anti-PD-1, anti-PD-L1 or anti-CTLA-4 therapy, and roughly two fifths of the dose-escalation patients had been treated with checkpoint inhibitors. The full study reports these points: In partial responders in the 0.1-3.0 mg/kg groups, normalized peripheral clonal expansion was found to be among the lowest, especially among CD8+ T cells. Which antigens the clonally expanded peripheral T cells were specific for was not determined. Low levels of normalized T-cell clonal expansion were also shown by some nonresponding patients. At doses of 0.1 to 3.0 mg/kg, clonal expansion of both CD4+ and CD8+ T cells in blood was seen between baseline and week 6. After ivuxolimab, more expanded clones were found on average in CD8+ T cells than in CD4+ T cells.

Genomic DNA was extracted from sorted cells for sequencing of the TCRbeta CDR3 region. The immunoSEQ Assay was used to sequence the TCRbeta CDR3 regions. TCRdb holds this immuneACCESS table with in-frame rearrangements only. Some clones are missing; in checked studies, unresolved V genes explain under half, and the rest has no known cause. The sample profile shows 70,000 to 95,000 clones; 80% to 90% of them were found once. The leading ten clones occupy approximately 2% of the sample. Patients with a history of autoimmune disease or receiving systemic immunosuppression were excluded from the trial. Peripheral blood for TCR sequencing was collected from all dose cohorts at baseline, on cycle 4 day 1, and on cycle 7 day 1. Samples were obtained from an open-label, multicenter, first-in-human phase I dose-escalation trial of ivuxolimab. Adults with locally advanced or metastatic head and neck squamous cell, hepatocellular, melanoma or renal cell carcinoma were enrolled in the trial. Before TCR sequencing, CD4+ T cells and CD8+ T cells from peripheral blood were sorted into separate populations.

About this clone: The antigen it binds to is not known. It has no much larger one-base neighbor in the sample; base qualities were not kept.

This receptor was taken from an adult with an advanced solid tumor such as melanoma, head and neck, liver or kidney cancer. The sample was CD4+ or CD8+ T cells sorted from blood, taken in a trial of the OX40 agonist ivuxolimab.

The DNA is TGTGCCAGCAGCTTAGAGGACAGGGCAAATTCACCCCTCCACTTT. Translation gives CASSLEDRANSPLHF. This chain is built from TRBV7-9 and TRBJ1-6, with 8 junctional bases fitting TRBD1. The V end gives up 1 base and the J end 7 bases, leaving 3 bases in the junction not matched to a gene. From the cysteine up to the phenylalanine, the CDR3 has a length of 15 residues. Just the 45-base CDR3 DNA is kept, in frame starting at base 1. Reading the germline V gene (reference sequence) gives CDR1 SEHNR and CDR2 FQNEAQ.